The 19 T cell receptor beta chains reported below all come from one sample, sequenced in a study of cytomegalovirus exposure and HLA in healthy donors. The PCR employed 60 Vbeta primers together with 13 Jbeta primers. Only in-frame clones appear in the TCRdb table, and some are missing; sequencing was by immunoSEQ multiplex PCR. The repertoire holds roughly 140,000 clones, 50% to 75% seen once, with approximately 2.9% in the top ten. The sample taken for sequencing was PBMCs. Every receptor here comes from a woman aged 25 to 39 in good health and CMV-seropositive.

This rearrangement joins TRBV4-1 to TRBJ1-5, with TRBD1 identical over 9 bases. The length of the CDR3 is 17 residues. J lost 0 bases, V lost 4 bases, and 7 bases had no gene match. Germline CDR1 reads MGHRA; CDR2 reads YSYEKL. The CDR3 DNA reads TGCGCCAGCAGCCTCCGGACAGGGGCCGATAGCAATCAGCCCCAGCATTTT. This gives the protein CASSLRTGADSNQPQHF.

The chain employs TRBV27 and TRBJ2-7; a weak D match, TRBD2 (6 bases). The CDR3 runs 15 residues. V gave up 2 bases and J gave up 6 bases, with 17 bases separating them. The germline V gene has CDR1 MNHEY and CDR2 SMNVEV (reference sequence). The CDR3, as DNA: TGTGCCAGCAGTTTACTTATAGGGGACTTCTCCGAGCAGTACTTC. Amino acid sequence: CASSLLIGDFSEQYF.

The chain uses TRBV5-1 and TRBJ2-3, with 10 nucleotides matching TRBD2. Germline CDR1 reads SGHRS; CDR2 reads YFSETQ. V was clipped by 4 bases and J by 1 base; unmatched bases: 3. This CDR3 is built from 15 residues. The CDR3 reads CASSTTSGRTDTQYF. CDR3 DNA: TGCGCCAGCAGCACGACTAGCGGGCGCACAGATACGCAGTATTTT.

V and J are TRBV5-1 and TRBJ1-1; 9 bases match TRBD1. The V gene end was trimmed by 7 bases and the J gene end by 0 bases; junction bases not matched to a gene: 10. This CDR3 has 16 residues. Germline V gene lookup returns CDR1 SGHRS and CDR2 YFSETQ. CDR3 nucleotides: TGCGCCAGCTGCCCGTCTGGACAGGGGATGAACACTGAAGCTTTCTTT. It yields the protein CASCPSGQGMNTEAFF.

The chain joins TRBV2 to TRBJ1-5; 7 positions match TRBD1. The V and J ends lost 4 bases and 4 bases, in that order; junction bases with no gene match: 4. The CDR3 loop spans 14 amino acids. Looked up from germline, CDR1 is SNHLY and CDR2 is FYNNEI. CDR3 DNA sequence: TGTGCCAGCAGTGGTAACAGGGGTAATCAGCCCCAGCATTTT. Its translation is CASSGNRGNQPQHF.

This clone came up once. The V and J genes are TRBV10-2 and TRBJ2-7, with D tentatively TRBD1 (6 bases). V shed 5 bases and J shed 5 bases, with 13 bases lying between them. The CDR3 has 13 residues. Germline CDR1 reads WSHSY; CDR2 reads SAAADI. The CDR3 coding sequence is TGCGCCAGCAGTCCAATTACAGGGAACGAGCAGTACTTC. Amino acids: CASSPITGNEQYF.

The chain links TRBV9 to TRBJ2-1; possible D gene TRBD1, 6 bases. The CDR3 is 16 residues long. Trimming cost V 0 bases and J 0 bases, with 10 bases left between them. Germline loops: CDR1 SGDLS, CDR2 YYNGEE. Written as DNA, the CDR3 is TGTGCCAGCAGCGTAGCTGGGGGCTACTCCTACAATGAGCAGTTCTTC. Amino acids: CASSVAGGYSYNEQFF.

The chain has TRBV5-4 and TRBJ2-3; D uncertain. Germline CDR1 reads SGHNT; CDR2 reads YYREEE (reference sequence). This CDR3 has 13 residues. The V end was cut by 4 bases, the J end by 0 bases, with 6 bases between. The CDR3 DNA sequence: TGTGCCAGCAGCCCTCCTAGCACAGATACGCAGTATTTT. Translating it yields CASSPPSTDTQYF.

J is TRBJ2-5 and V is TRBV5-1; 9 bases are a match to TRBD2. The germline CDR1 and CDR2 sequences are SGHRS and YFSETQ. Losses at the gene ends were 4 bases for V and 2 bases for J; bases not matched to a gene: 9. CDR3 length equals 16 residues. CDR3 bases: TGCGCCAGCAGCCTGAATCTAGCGGGGAGGCAAGAGACCCAGTACTTC. Its protein product is CASSLNLAGRQETQYF.

The chain carries TRBV9 and TRBJ1-6, with 7 bases matching TRBD1. Trimming removed 4 bases from V and 1 base from J; junction bases left unmatched: 17. The CDR3 totals 20 residues. Germline V gives CDR1 SGDLS, CDR2 YYNGEE. The CDR3 here is CASSPPERGSTGSYNSPLHF. The CDR3 coding sequence is TGTGCCAGCAGCCCCCCTGAGAGGGGCTCGACAGGGTCCTATAATTCACCCCTCCACTTT.

The rearrangement links TRBV13 to TRBJ2-4; D possibly corresponds to TRBD2 (6 bases). V was trimmed by 8 bases and J by 2 bases, leaving 13 bases between them. The CDR3 runs 14 residues. Germline V lookup: CDR1 PRHDT, CDR2 FYEKMQ (reference sequence). CDR3 loop: CASSSGSPKNIQYF. In nucleotides, the CDR3 is TGTGCCAGCTCCTCCGGGAGTCCCAAAAACATTCAGTACTTC.

This chain joins TRBV9 and TRBJ1-1, with D uncertain. V was trimmed by 3 bases and J by 0 bases, leaving 9 bases between them. Germline values: CDR1 SGDLS, CDR2 YYNGEE. The CDR3 contains 14 residues. The CDR3 protein is CASSGSGLNTEAFF. CDR3 nucleotides: TGTGCCAGCAGCGGAAGCGGTCTGAACACTGAAGCTTTCTTT.

This clone was found a few times. V usage is TRBV28 and J usage is TRBJ1-3; tentatively, D is TRBD1 (6 bases). Trimming pared 1 base from V and 2 bases from J, leaving 6 bases between. This CDR3 contains 14 residues. The germline V gene encodes CDR1 MDHEN and CDR2 SYDVKM. The CDR3 DNA is TGTGCCAGCAGTTTATCAGGGGCTGGAAACACCATATATTTT. Its protein product is CASSLSGAGNTIYF.

The chain joins TRBV11-2 to TRBJ2-5, with a weak D call TRBD2 (5 bases). The CDR3 has 15 residues. Germline lookup yields CDR1 SGHAT and CDR2 FQNNGV. Between the trimmed V and J ends, which lost 1 base and 0 bases, there was a span of 9 bases. CDR3 bases: TGTGCCAGCAGCTTAGGAGCGGCGTACCAAGAGACCCAGTACTTC. Amino acids: CASSLGAAYQETQYF. The entire variable domain, with the rest obtained from reference TRBV11-2 and TRBJ2-5, is as follows: EAGVAQSPRYKIIEKRQSVAFWCNPISGHATLYWYQQILGQGPKLLIQFQNNGVVDDSQLPKDRFSAERLKGVDSTLKIQPAKLEDSAVYLCASSLGAAYQETQYFGPGTRLLVL.

The V and J genes are TRBV7-8 and TRBJ2-2, with 9 bases aligning to TRBD2. With 3 bases clipped from V and 5 bases from J, the junction kept 7 bases outside the gene matches. Germline CDR1 is SGHVS and CDR2 is FQNEAQ. The CDR3 consists of 16 residues. The CDR3 protein is CASSFLLAGGTGELFF. CDR3 sequence (DNA): TGTGCCAGCAGCTTTTTACTAGCGGGTGGGACCGGGGAGCTGTTTTTT.

The chain couples TRBV5-1 to TRBJ2-3, with TRBD1 identical over 8 bases. J was trimmed by 3 bases and V by 1 base; bases with no gene match: 16. The CDR3 sequence is 19 residues long. The germline V gene encodes CDR1 SGHRS and CDR2 YFSETQ. The CDR3 protein is CASSLRPGLGRGRTDTQYF. CDR3 sequence (DNA): TGCGCCAGCAGCTTGCGGCCGGGCTTAGGCAGGGGGCGGACAGATACGCAGTATTTT.

V and J are TRBV5-4 and TRBJ1-3, with D tentatively TRBD1 (5 bases). V was clipped by 1 base and J by 4 bases, with 9 bases between them. Germline loops: CDR1 SGHNT, CDR2 YYREEE (reference sequence). This CDR3 spans 14 amino acids. The CDR3 here is CASSLKQAGNTIYF. The CDR3 DNA reads TGTGCCAGCAGCTTGAAACAGGCCGGAAACACCATATATTTT.

This chain links TRBV2 with TRBJ1-1; 7 bases map to TRBD1. The CDR3 is 13 amino acids. Germline lookup yields CDR1 SNHLY and CDR2 FYNNEI. J gave up 3 bases and V 7 bases, and 5 bases lay outside the gene matches. CDR3: CASIRDRDTEAFF. The CDR3 region has the DNA TGTGCCAGCATCCGGGACAGAGACACTGAAGCTTTCTTT.

The V and J genes are TRBV19 and TRBJ2-1, with 8 bases lining up with TRBD2. Looked up from germline, CDR1 is LNHDA and CDR2 is SQIVND (reference sequence). The CDR3 is 15 amino acids. V shed 4 bases and J 3 bases; nucleotides not matched to a gene: 5. The chain's CDR3 is CASSKEREIYNEQFF. In DNA form, the CDR3 reads TGTGCCAGTAGTAAGGAGCGGGAGATCTACAATGAGCAGTTCTTC.